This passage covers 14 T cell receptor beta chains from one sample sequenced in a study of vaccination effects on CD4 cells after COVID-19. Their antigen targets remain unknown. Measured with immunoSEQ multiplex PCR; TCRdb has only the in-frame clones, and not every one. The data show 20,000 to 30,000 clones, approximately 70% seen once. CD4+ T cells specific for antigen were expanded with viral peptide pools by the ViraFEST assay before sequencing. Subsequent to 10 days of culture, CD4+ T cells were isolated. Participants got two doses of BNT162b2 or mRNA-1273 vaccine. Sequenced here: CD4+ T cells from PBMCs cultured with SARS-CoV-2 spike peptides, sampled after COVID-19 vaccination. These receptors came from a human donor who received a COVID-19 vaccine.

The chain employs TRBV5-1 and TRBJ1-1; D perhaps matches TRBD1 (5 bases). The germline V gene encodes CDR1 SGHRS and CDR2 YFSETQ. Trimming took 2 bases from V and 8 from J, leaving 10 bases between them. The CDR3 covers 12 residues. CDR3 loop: CASSFIGEEAFF. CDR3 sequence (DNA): TGCGCCAGCAGCTTTATAGGGGAGGAAGCTTTCTTT.

CDR3 DNA sequence: TGTGCTAGTGGTTGGAACCTTCTGGTGGGGGCCGGGGAGCTGTTTTTT. Its translation is CASGWNLLVGAGELFF. The genes are TRBV12-5 and TRBJ2-2; D may match TRBD1 or TRBD2 (5 bases each). V lost 4 bases and J 6 bases, leaving 18 bases between the germline ends. The CDR3 has 16 amino acids. Germline CDR1 and CDR2: LGHNT and FRNRAP.

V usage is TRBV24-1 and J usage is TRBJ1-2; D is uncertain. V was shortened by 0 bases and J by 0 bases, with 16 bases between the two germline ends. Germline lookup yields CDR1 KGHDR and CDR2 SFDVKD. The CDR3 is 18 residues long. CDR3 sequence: CATSDLMEECKANYGYTF. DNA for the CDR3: TGTGCCACCAGTGATTTGATGGAAGAGTGTAAGGCTAACTATGGCTACACCTTC.

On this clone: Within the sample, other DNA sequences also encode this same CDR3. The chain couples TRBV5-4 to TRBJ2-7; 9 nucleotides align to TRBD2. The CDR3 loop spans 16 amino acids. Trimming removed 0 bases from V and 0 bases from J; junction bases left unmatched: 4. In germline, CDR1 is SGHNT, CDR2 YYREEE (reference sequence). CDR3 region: CASSLGRGGSSYEQYF. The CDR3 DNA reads TGTGCCAGCAGCTTGGGGCGGGGGGGAAGCTCCTACGAGCAGTACTTC.

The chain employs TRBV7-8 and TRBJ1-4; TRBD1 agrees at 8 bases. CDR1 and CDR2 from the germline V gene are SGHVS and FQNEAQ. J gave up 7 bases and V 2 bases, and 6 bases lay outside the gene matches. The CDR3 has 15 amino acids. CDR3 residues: CASSLWGTGREKLFF. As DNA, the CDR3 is TGTGCCAGCAGCTTATGGGGGACAGGTCGTGAAAAACTGTTTTTT.

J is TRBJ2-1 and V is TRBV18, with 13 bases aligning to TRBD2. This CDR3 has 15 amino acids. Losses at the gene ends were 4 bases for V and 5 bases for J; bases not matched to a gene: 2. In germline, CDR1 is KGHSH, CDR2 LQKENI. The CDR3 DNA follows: TGTGCCAGCTCACTTGGACTAGCGGGAGACAATGAGCAGTTCTTC. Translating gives CASSLGLAGDNEQFF. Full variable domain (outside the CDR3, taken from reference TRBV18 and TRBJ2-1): NAGVMQNPRHLVRRRGQEARLRCSPMKGHSHVYWYRQLPEEGLKFMVYLQKENIIDESGMPKERFSAEFPKEGPSILRIQQVVRGDSAAYFCASSLGLAGDNEQFFGPGTRLTVL.

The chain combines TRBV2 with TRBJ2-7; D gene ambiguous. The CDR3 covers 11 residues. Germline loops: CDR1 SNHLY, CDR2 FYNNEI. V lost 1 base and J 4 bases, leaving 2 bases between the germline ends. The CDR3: CASSEVYEQYF. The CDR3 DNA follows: TGTGCCAGCAGTGAAGTTTACGAGCAGTACTTC.

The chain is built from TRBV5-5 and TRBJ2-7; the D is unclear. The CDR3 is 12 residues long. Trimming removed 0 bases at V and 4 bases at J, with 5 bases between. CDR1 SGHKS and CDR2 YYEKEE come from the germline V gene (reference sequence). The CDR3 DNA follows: TGTGCCAGCAGCTTGGTACAGTACGAGCAGTACTTC. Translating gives CASSLVQYEQYF.

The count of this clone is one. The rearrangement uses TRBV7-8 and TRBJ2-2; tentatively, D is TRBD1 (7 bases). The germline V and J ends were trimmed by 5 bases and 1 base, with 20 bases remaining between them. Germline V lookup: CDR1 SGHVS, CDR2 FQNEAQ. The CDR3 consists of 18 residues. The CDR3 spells CASSPMRRGLGNTGELFF. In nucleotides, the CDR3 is TGTGCCAGCAGCCCAATGCGGAGGGGGCTTGGGAACACCGGGGAGCTGTTTTTT. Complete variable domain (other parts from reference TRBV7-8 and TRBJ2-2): GAGVSQSPRYKVAKRGQDVALRCDPISGHVSLFWYQQALGQGPEFLTYFQNEAQLDKSGLPSDRFFAERPEGSVSTLKIQRTQQEDSAVYLCASSPMRRGLGNTGELFFGEGSRLTVL.

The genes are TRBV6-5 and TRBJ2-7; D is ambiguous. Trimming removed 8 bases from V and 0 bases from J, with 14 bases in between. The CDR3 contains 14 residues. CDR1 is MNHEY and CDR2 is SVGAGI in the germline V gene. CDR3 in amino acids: CASLRSRNSYEQYF. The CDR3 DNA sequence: TGTGCCAGCCTCCGTTCCCGGAACTCCTACGAGCAGTACTTC.

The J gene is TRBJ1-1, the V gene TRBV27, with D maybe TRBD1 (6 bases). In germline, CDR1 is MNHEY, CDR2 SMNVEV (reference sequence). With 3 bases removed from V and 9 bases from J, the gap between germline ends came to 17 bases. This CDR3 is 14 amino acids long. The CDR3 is CASSLGGRVRKAFF. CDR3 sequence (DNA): TGTGCCAGCAGTTTGGGGGGGCGAGTTCGGAAAGCTTTCTTT.

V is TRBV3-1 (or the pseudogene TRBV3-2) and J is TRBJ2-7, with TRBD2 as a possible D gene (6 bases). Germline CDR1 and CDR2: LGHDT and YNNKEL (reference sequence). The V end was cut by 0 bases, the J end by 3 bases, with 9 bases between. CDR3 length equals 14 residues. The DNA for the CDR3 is TGTGCCAGCAGCCAAGATCCCGGGGGCTACGAGCAGTACTTC. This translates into CASSQDPGGYEQYF.

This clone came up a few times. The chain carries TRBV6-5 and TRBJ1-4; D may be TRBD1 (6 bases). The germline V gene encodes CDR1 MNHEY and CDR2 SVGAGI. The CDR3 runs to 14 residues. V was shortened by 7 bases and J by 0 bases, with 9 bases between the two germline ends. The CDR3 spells CASKDSATNEKLFF. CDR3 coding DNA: TGTGCCAGCAAGGACAGTGCAACTAATGAAAAACTGTTTTTT.

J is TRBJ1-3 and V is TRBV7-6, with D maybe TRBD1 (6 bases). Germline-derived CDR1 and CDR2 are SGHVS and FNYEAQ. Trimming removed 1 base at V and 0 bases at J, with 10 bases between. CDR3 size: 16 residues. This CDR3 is CASSLGTANSGNTIYF. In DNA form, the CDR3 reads TGTGCCAGCAGCTTAGGGACAGCAAACTCTGGAAACACCATATATTTT.